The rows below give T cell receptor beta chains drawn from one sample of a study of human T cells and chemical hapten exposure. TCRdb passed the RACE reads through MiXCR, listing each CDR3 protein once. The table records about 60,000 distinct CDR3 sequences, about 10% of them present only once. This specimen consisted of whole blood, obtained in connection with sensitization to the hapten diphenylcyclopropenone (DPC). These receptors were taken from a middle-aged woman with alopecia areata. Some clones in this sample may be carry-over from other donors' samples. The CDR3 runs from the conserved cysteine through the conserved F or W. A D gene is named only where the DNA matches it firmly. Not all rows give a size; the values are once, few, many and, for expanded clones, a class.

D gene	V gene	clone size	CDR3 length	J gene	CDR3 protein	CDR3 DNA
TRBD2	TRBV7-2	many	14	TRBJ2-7	CASSPLGGGYEQYF	TGTGCCAGCAGCCCGCTCGGCGGGGGCTACGAGCAGTACTTC
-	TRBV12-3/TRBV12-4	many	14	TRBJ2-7	CASSQGGQYYEQYF	TGTGCCAGCAGCCAAGGAGGCCAATACTACGAGCAGTACTTC
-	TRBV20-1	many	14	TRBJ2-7	CSARDRGLSYEQYF	TGCAGTGCTAGAGATCGGGGCCTCTCCTACGAGCAGTACTTC
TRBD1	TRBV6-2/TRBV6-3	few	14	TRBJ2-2	CASSHRGYAGELFF	TGTGCCAGCAGTCACAGGGGCTACGCCGGGGAGCTGTTTTTT
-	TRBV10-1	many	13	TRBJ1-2	CASSESGTYGYTF	TGCGCCAGCAGTGAGTCGGGGACCTATGGCTACACCTTC
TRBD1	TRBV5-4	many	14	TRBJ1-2	CASSSDDRGYGYTF	TGTGCCAGCAGCTCAGATGACAGGGGTTACGGCTACACCTTC
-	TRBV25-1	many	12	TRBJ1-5	CASRVGDQPQHF	TGTGCCAGCAGAGTGGGGGATCAGCCCCAGCATTTT
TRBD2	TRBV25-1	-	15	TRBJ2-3	CASSGSSGGTDTQYF	TGTGCCAGCAGTGGCTCAAGCGGGGGCACAGATACGCAGTATTTT
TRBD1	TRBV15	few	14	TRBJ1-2	CATSRVGTVYGYTF	TGTGCCACCAGCAGAGTTGGGACAGTTTATGGCTACACCTTC
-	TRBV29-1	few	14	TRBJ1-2	CSVNHVTGGYGYTF	TGCAGCGTTAATCACGTGACAGGAGGGTATGGCTACACCTTC
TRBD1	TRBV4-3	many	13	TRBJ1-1	CASSRTGVSEAFF	TGCGCCAGCAGCCGTACAGGGGTGTCTGAAGCTTTCTTT
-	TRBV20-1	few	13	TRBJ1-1	CSAPTHIGAEAFF	TGCAGTGCTCCCACCCACATTGGGGCTGAAGCTTTCTTT
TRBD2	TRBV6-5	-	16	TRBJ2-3	CASSYRPSGRTDTQYF	TGTGCCAGCAGTTACAGGCCTAGCGGACGCACAGATACGCAGTATTTT
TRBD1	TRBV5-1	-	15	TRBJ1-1	CASSTLGGMGTEAFF	TGCGCCAGCAGCACCCTAGGGGGCATGGGGACTGAAGCTTTCTTT
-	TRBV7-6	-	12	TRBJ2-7	CASSRGPYEQYF	TGTGCCAGCAGCCGGGGTCCCTACGAGCAGTACTTC
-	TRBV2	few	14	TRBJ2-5	CASSGAAFMDQKYF	TGTGCCAGCAGTGGGGCAGCTTTTATGGATCAAAAGTACTTC
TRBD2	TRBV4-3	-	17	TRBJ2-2	CASSQDPAGARTGELFF	TGCGCCAGCAGCCAAGATCCGGCGGGAGCACGCACCGGGGAGCTGTTTTTT
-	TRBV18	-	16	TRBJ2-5	CASSPPGGTIQETQYF	TGTGCCAGCTCACCACCTGGCGGGACGATCCAAGAGACCCAGTACTTC
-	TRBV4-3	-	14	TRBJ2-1	CASSQDGLIDEQFF	TGCGCCAGCAGCCAAGATGGCCTTATCGATGAGCAGTTCTTC
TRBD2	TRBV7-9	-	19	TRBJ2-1	CASSSLPTSGRAGTREQFF	TGTGCCAGCAGCTCCTTACCGACTAGCGGGAGGGCCGGGACGAGGGAGCAGTTCTTC
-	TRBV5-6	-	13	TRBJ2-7	CASSLQGRYEQYF	TGTGCCAGCAGCTTACAGGGGAGGTACGAGCAGTACTTC
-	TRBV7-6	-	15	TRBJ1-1	CASSLRSLRDTEAFF	TGTGCCAGCAGCTTACGGAGCCTCAGGGACACTGAAGCTTTCTTT